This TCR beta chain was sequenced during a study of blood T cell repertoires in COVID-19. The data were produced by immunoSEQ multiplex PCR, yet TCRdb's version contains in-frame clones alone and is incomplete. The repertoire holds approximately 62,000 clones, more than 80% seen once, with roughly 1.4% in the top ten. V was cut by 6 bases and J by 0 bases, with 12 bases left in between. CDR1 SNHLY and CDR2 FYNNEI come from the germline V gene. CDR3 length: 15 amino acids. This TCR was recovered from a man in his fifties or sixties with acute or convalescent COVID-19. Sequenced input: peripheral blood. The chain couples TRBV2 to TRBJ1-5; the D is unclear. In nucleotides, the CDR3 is TGTGCCAGCAGCGGGTCGAGGGTTAGCAATCAGCCCCAGCATTTT. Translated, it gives CASSGSRVSNQPQHF.